This passage covers 18 T cell receptor beta chains from one sample sequenced in a study of vaccination and CD4 T cells after COVID-19. The Oncomine TCR Beta short-read assay sequenced DNA from cultured CD4+ T cells. TCRdb called the PCR reads again in MiXCR, with one record for every CDR3 protein. The table shows 6,000 or so distinct CDR3 sequences, with about 45% occurring only once. Treatment: approximately nine-day PBMC culture with coronavirus spike peptide pools or control peptides (ViraFEST assay). These receptors have no identified antigens. The sequencing input was CD4+ T cells from blood, cultured in vitro. The receptors here all came from a human donor who had recovered from COVID-19.

This chain joins TRBV6-1 and TRBJ1-5, with D tentatively TRBD1 (6 bases). CDR3 length: 15 residues. Germline CDR1 is MNHNS and CDR2 is SASEGT. V was shortened by 5 bases and J by 4 bases, with 15 bases between the two germline ends. As DNA, the CDR3 is TGTGCCAGCAGTCTCGACAGGAAGGGGAATCAGCCCCAGCATTTT. Protein sequence: CASSLDRKGNQPQHF.

In its sample, this clonotype was seen a few times. V and J are TRBV7-3 and TRBJ2-1; maybe TRBD1 (6 bases). Trimming removed 0 bases at V and 8 bases at J, with 8 bases between. CDR3 length: 13 amino acids. Germline assignment: CDR1 SGHTA and CDR2 FQGTGA. The CDR3 coding sequence is TGTGCCAGCAGCTTAACCAGGGGCCATGAGCAGTTCTTC. Its protein is CASSLTRGHEQFF.

The V call is TRBV28, the J call TRBJ1-2, with D possibly being TRBD1 (6 bases). Germline CDR1 reads MDHEN; CDR2 reads SYDVKM. Trimming took off 2 bases at V and 2 bases at J, with 6 bases between the two ends. CDR3 size: 13 residues. CDR3 sequence reads: CASSLTGNYGYTF. The CDR3 DNA sequence: TGTGCCAGCAGTTTAACAGGGAACTATGGCTACACCTTC.

A remark on this clonotype: The limits of the CDR3 on the DNA are not certain, so only TCRdb's listed CDR3 is given. The V and J genes are TRBV7-5 and TRBJ2-7. TRBV7-5 is designated a pseudogene. Ends included, the CDR3 has 13 residues. This CDR3 is CISVPEGGYEQYF.

This chain connects TRBV7-2 to TRBJ1-2; no clear D. CDR3 length: 14 residues. Germline values: CDR1 SGHTA, CDR2 FQGNSA. The V end was cut by 1 base, the J end by 5 bases, with 11 bases between. The CDR3 coding sequence is TGTGCCAGCAGCTTAGTTGGGGTTGGGTATGGCTACACCTTC. Translating it yields CASSLVGVGYGYTF.

There are a few counts of this clonotype. The rearrangement uses TRBV6-1 and TRBJ2-7; possibly TRBD1 for D (6 bases). V was cut by 7 bases and J by 6 bases, with 13 bases left in between. CDR1 and CDR2 from the germline V gene are MNHNS and SASEGT. The CDR3 contains 12 residues. The CDR3 DNA is TGTGCCAGCAACAGGGCCGTTGGCGAGCAGTACTTC. This codes for CASNRAVGEQYF.

This clonotype turned up a few times. This chain links TRBV7-2 with TRBJ1-2; perhaps TRBD1 as D (6 bases). V dropped 2 bases and J dropped 4 bases, with 8 bases sitting between them. The germline gives CDR1 SGHTA, CDR2 FQGNSA. The CDR3 runs to 13 residues. The CDR3 DNA reads TGTGCCAGCAGCTTATCGGGGGCCTATGGCTACACCTTC. It encodes CASSLSGAYGYTF.

The DNA for the CDR3 is TGTGCCAGCAGCTTAGTCTCCTCAGAGACCCAGTACTTC. Protein product: CASSLVSSETQYF. The V call is TRBV7-2, the J call TRBJ2-5; D is undetermined. The V gene lost 1 base and the J gene lost 4 bases, with 7 bases spanning the gap. The length of the CDR3 is 13 residues. Looked up from germline, CDR1 is SGHTA and CDR2 is FQGNSA.

This chain joins TRBV7-2 and TRBJ2-7; no firm D call. Germline loops: CDR1 SGHTA, CDR2 FQGNSA. The CDR3 runs 15 residues. Trimming pared 3 bases from V and 6 bases from J, leaving 18 bases between. CDR3: CASSLVRVTVGEQYF. CDR3 nucleotide sequence: TGTGCCAGCAGCTTGGTCCGAGTGACGGTGGGCGAGCAGTACTTC.

This chain links TRBV7-2 with TRBJ1-6; D ambiguous. The CDR3 sequence is 14 residues long. Per the germline V gene, CDR1 is SGHTA and CDR2 is FQGNSA. Deletions cut 3 bases from V and 10 bases from J, with 13 bases between. CDR3 protein: CASSFQLKWSPLHF. DNA for the CDR3: TGTGCCAGCAGCTTCCAGCTTAAGTGGTCACCCCTCCACTTT.

The V and J genes are TRBV7-8 and TRBJ1-2; possibly TRBD1 for D (5 bases). Trimming took off 3 bases at V and 4 bases at J, with 9 bases between the two ends. The CDR3 spans 13 residues. From germline, CDR1 is SGHVS and CDR2 FQNEAQ. CDR3: CASSFGGGYGYTF. In nucleotides, the CDR3 is TGTGCCAGCAGCTTTGGGGGGGGCTATGGCTACACCTTC.

V gene TRBV11-3 combines with J gene TRBJ1-1; D ambiguous. V lost 1 base and J lost 7, with 7 bases in between. CDR1 is SGHNT and CDR2 is YENEEA in the germline V gene. The CDR3 is 12 residues long. The CDR3 nucleotides read TGTGCCAGCAGCTTAGTCTCCAGTGAAGCTTTCTTT. This encodes CASSLVSSEAFF.

This clonotype was recorded once. The chain couples TRBV7-8 to TRBJ1-5; a possible D gene is TRBD1 (5 bases). Per the germline V gene, CDR1 is SGHVS and CDR2 is FQNEAQ. V lost 4 bases, J lost 7 bases, and 17 bases lay in between. The CDR3 covers 15 residues. CDR3 sequence (DNA): TGTGCCAGCAGCTCGTCAGGGAATTCGCTGCAGCCCCAGCATTTT. Translating it yields CASSSSGNSLQPQHF.

The chain links TRBV5-5 to TRBJ1-6; no clear D gene. The CDR3 consists of 14 residues. The germline V gene has CDR1 SGHKS and CDR2 YYEKEE (reference sequence). The V end was cut by 5 bases, the J end by 6 bases, with 12 bases between. The CDR3 spells CASSYRGSNSPLHF. Written as DNA, the CDR3 is TGTGCCAGCAGTTACCGAGGGAGTAATTCACCCCTCCACTTT.

This clonotype was detected a few times. The chain joins TRBV4-2 to TRBJ2-5; D is ambiguous. The CDR3 sequence is 11 residues long. CDR1 and CDR2 from the germline V gene are LGHNA and YNFKEQ. The V end lost 0 bases, the J end lost 7 bases, and 3 bases lay between the germline ends. CDR3 amino acids: CASSQDTTQYF. In nucleotides, the CDR3 is TGTGCCAGCAGCCAAGATACGACCCAGTACTTC.

This chain joins TRBV15 and TRBJ1-1; D gene unclear. Trimming pared 3 bases from V and 6 bases from J, leaving 11 bases between. The CDR3 has 13 residues. Germline V lookup: CDR1 LNHNV, CDR2 YYDKDF (reference sequence). The CDR3 is CATSRYRVAEAFF. The DNA of the CDR3 is TGTGCCACCAGCAGGTACAGAGTCGCTGAAGCTTTCTTT.

This clonotype has more than one count but fewer than ten. This chain's CDR3 is CASSPNNYGYTF. The CDR3 DNA sequence: TGTGCCAGCAGCCCTAATAACTATGGCTACACCTTC. The chain couples TRBV28 to TRBJ1-2; D call uncertain. The CDR3 is made up of 12 amino acids. The V end was cut by 6 bases, the J end by 1 base, with 6 bases between. From germline, CDR1 is MDHEN and CDR2 SYDVKM.

The V gene is TRBV7-8, the J gene TRBJ2-7; 7 bases are shared with TRBD1. CDR1 and CDR2 (germline): SGHVS, FQNEAQ. V trimming: 1 base; J trimming: 7 bases; junction bases outside the gene matches: 1. The CDR3 totals 12 residues. This CDR3 reads CASSLGGQEQYF. The DNA of the CDR3 is TGTGCCAGCAGCTTAGGGGGACAGGAGCAGTACTTC. Complete variable domain (other parts from reference TRBV7-8 and TRBJ2-7): GAGVSQSPRYKVAKRGQDVALRCDPISGHVSLFWYQQALGQGPEFLTYFQNEAQLDKSGLPSDRFFAERPEGSVSTLKIQRTQQEDSAVYLCASSLGGQEQYFGPGTRLTVT.